This T cell receptor beta chain was observed in a study of CD8 T cells in ankylosing spondylitis. Overall study results and limits: Researchers report that disease-linked clones proved CD8+ and relatively rare in peripheral blood. Ankylosing spondylitis blood seemed to carry a telltale TCR beta motif made of several highly homologous variants.

In its sample, this clonotype was seen many times. As yet, its antigen is unknown. Each CDR3 protein gets one entry after TCRdb re-called the 5' RACE reads with MiXCR. The sample lists approximately 39,000 distinct CDR3 sequences, approximately 10% occurring once. The V end was cut by 8 bases, the J end by 2 bases, with 10 bases between. This CDR3 region has 12 residues. Germline CDR1 MDHEN, CDR2 SYDVKM. Sequencing was carried out using synovial fluid, either unsorted or a sorted T cell fraction (not recorded which). The rearrangement joins TRBV28 to TRBJ2-7; possibly TRBD1 or TRBD2 for D (5 bases each). This sequence was found in a male donor with ankylosing spondylitis. The CDR3 is CASRGSPYEQYF. CDR3 nucleotides: TGTGCCAGCCGGGGCTCTCCCTACGAGCAGTACTTC.